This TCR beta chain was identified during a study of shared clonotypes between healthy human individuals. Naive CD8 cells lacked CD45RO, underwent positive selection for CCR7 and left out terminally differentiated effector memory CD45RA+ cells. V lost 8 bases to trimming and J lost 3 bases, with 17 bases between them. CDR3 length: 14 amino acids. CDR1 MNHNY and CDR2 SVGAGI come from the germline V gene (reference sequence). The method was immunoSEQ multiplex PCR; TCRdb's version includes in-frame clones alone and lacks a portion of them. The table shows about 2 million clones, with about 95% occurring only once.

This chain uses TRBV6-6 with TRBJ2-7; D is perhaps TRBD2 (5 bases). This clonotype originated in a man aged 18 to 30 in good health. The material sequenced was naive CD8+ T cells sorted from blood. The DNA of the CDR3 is TGTGCCAGCGGACTTGGTGGGCTTGGCTACGAGCAGTACTTC. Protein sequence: CASGLGGLGYEQYF.